This TCR beta chain was recovered during a study of human T cells and chemical hapten exposure. In the study overall: Patch tests containing 0.01% DPC, applied to the upper back, were read at 6 days. Study results and caveats: No alteration of TCRs above 1 in 1000 frequency was seen with DPC sensitization. Expanded TCRs produced significantly more large CDR3 similarity clusters than controls did.

CDR3 length equals 15 residues. TCRdb reprocessed the RACE reads with MiXCR, giving one entry per CDR3 protein. The sample contains more than 300,000 distinct CDR3 sequences, approximately 5.1% of which appear only once. As to time point: pre-sensitization, week 0. Treatment reported: therapeutic diphenylcyclopropenone sensitization with weekly scalp DPC. Comments on this clonotype: Its antigen is currently unknown. Compared with germline, one end of the junction differs, possibly owing to a read error.

The chain carries TRBV12-3 or TRBV12-4 and TRBJ1-1; 11 nucleotides line up with TRBD1. The material was whole blood, obtained in connection with sensitization to the hapten diphenylcyclopropenone (DPC). This TCR derives from a woman between 50 and 59 years old with alopecia areata. Some clones in this sample may be carry-over from other donors' samples. CDR3: CVSSRTGGGSTEAFF. CDR3 nucleotides: TGTGTCAGCAGCCGGACAGGGGGCGGGAGCACTGAAGCTTTCTTT.